The clone carrying this TCR beta chain was counted ten times or more. Its target is unknown. Diagnosis of hyperthyroidism was new in patients aged 18 to 65, and its duration was under 2 months. The entry originates in a study of T cells in Graves' hyperthyroidism and ophthalmopathy. Using RNA transcripts as the source, TCR beta CDR3 regions were amplified. The TCR CDR3 first-round RT-PCR relied on the HTBI primer set. MiXCR, run by TCRdb on the multiplex PCR reads, gives a single entry per CDR3 protein. The sample yields some 620,000 distinct CDR3 sequences, around 15% seen once. The CDR3 is 15 amino acids. Germline loops: CDR1 SGHDT, CDR2 YYEEEE. V trimming: 4 bases; J trimming: 4 bases; junction bases outside the gene matches: 8. General observations from the study: Peripheral blood also featured most of the thyroid clonotypes expanded above 0.001. Model output signaled ophthalmopathy a median approximately 6 months ahead of onset. A 13 V-J model separated ophthalmopathy from stable hyperthyroidism.

Sample: blood. This chain connects TRBV5-6 to TRBJ2-1; TRBD1 agrees at 7 bases. This sequence originates from a woman younger than 45 with Graves' hyperthyroidism. The chain's CDR3 is CASSIPGTVYNEQFF. The CDR3 nucleotides are TGTGCCAGCAGCATACCCGGGACAGTATACAATGAGCAGTTCTTC.